The clone carrying this T cell receptor (beta chain) was seen ten or more times. Its antigen is undetermined. The authors produced cDNA by 5'RACE using 10-nucleotide random UMIs. Every sequencing run returned over 190 million TCR-beta sequences, which were derived from 15-18 subjects. TCRdb re-called the 5' RACE reads with MiXCR, one entry per CDR3 protein. The table lists about 60,000 distinct CDR3 sequences, around a tenth of them singletons. This sample is drawn from a study of neurological immune-mediated disorders. Whole-study findings and limits: Expansion of TCR clones was greatest in HTLV-1-associated myelopathy and smallest in multiple sclerosis, where it fell below that of healthy controls.

Time point specified: longitudinal time-point 2. PBMCs numbering 2 million and stored at -80 C yielded the unsorted libraries. The CDR3 is made up of 14 amino acids. Germline V gene sequence: CDR1 MNHEY, CDR2 SMNVEV (reference sequence). Trimming pared 1 base from V and 5 bases from J, leaving 11 bases between. The clonotype was recovered from a man aged 25-45 years in good health. The sequenced material came from PBMCs. The chain recombines TRBV27 with TRBJ2-5, with D tentatively TRBD1 or TRBD2 (5 bases each). For the CDR3, the DNA is TGTGCCAGCAGTTTATTAGGAGAGGGGGAGACCCAGTACTTC. Translation: CASSLLGEGETQYF.